These T cell receptor beta chains were read from a single sample in a study of regulatory T cells in long-lasting Graves disease. TCRdb reprocessed the multiplex PCR reads with MiXCR, giving one entry per CDR3 protein. The data contain 250,000 or so distinct CDR3 sequences, just over 20% of them seen just once; the ten biggest clones take up 11% to 15%. This material consisted of peripheral blood mononuclear cells (PBMCs), taken at new diagnosis, from a patient treated with antithyroid drugs. All receptors come from a female donor with Graves disease. Each CDR3 is given with its conserved first and last residue. A D gene is named only where the DNA matches it firmly. Part of the rows lack a size; the others show once, few, many or a class for expanded clones.

d_call: -
v_call: TRBV5-1
clone_size: many
j_call: TRBJ1-6
cdr3_nt: TGCGCCAGCAGCTTGGCGGGGTCCAATTCACCCCTCCACTTT
cdr3_aa: CASSLAGSNSPLHF

d_call: TRBD2
v_call: TRBV20-1
clone_size: -
j_call: TRBJ2-1
cdr3_nt: TGCAGTGCTGAGACTAGCGGGAGGTCCTACAATGAGCAGTTCTTC
cdr3_aa: CSAETSGRSYNEQFF

d_call: -
v_call: TRBV18
clone_size: -
j_call: TRBJ2-3
cdr3_nt: TGTGCCAGCTCACTCAATCCAGGGGGGCGCTGGGATTTT
cdr3_aa: CASSLNPGGRWDF

d_call: -
v_call: TRBV5-4
clone_size: -
j_call: TRBJ2-7
cdr3_nt: TGTGCCAGCAGCTCAGAGAAAGGTGGAATATACGAGCAGTACTTC
cdr3_aa: CASSSEKGGIYEQYF

d_call: -
v_call: TRBV27
clone_size: many
j_call: TRBJ2-2
cdr3_nt: TGTGCCAGCAGTGTCGTACGGGGGGCATCCGGGGAGCTGTTTTTT
cdr3_aa: CASSVVRGASGELFF

d_call: -
v_call: TRBV20-1
clone_size: -
j_call: TRBJ1-5
cdr3_nt: TGCAGTGCTAGACCAGGAGGGTGGAGCAATCAGCCCCAGCATTTT
cdr3_aa: CSARPGGWSNQPQHF

d_call: -
v_call: TRBV5-1
clone_size: -
j_call: TRBJ2-1
cdr3_nt: TGCGCCAGCAGCTTTTTGACAACAGAGCAGTTCTTC
cdr3_aa: CASSFLTTEQFF

d_call: -
v_call: TRBV5-1
clone_size: many
j_call: TRBJ1-2
cdr3_nt: TGTGCCAGCAGCTTGGTGTCGGGCGGCTATGGCTACACCTTC
cdr3_aa: CASSLVSGGYGYTF

d_call: TRBD2
v_call: TRBV6-1
clone_size: -
j_call: TRBJ2-3
cdr3_nt: TGTGCCAGCAGGGCCCGGGGACTAGCGGGGAGCACAGATACGCAGTATTTT
cdr3_aa: CASRARGLAGSTDTQYF

d_call: TRBD1
v_call: TRBV9
clone_size: many
j_call: TRBJ1-2
cdr3_nt: TGTGCCAGCAGCGTAGGCGGGACAGGGGACTATGGCTACACCTTC
cdr3_aa: CASSVGGTGDYGYTF

d_call: -
v_call: TRBV15
clone_size: -
j_call: TRBJ1-1
cdr3_nt: TGTGCCACCAACATCAGGGGCAACACTGAAGCTTTCTTT
cdr3_aa: CATNIRGNTEAFF

d_call: -
v_call: TRBV30
clone_size: -
j_call: TRBJ1-1
cdr3_nt: TGTGCCTGGAGTGCCACAGGGAGGGAAGCTTTCTTT
cdr3_aa: CAWSATGREAFF

d_call: -
v_call: TRBV7-2
clone_size: few
j_call: TRBJ1-5
cdr3_nt: TGTGCCAGCAGCTTAGATTTACTTAGCAGGGAGAGCAATCAGCCCCAGCATTTT
cdr3_aa: CASSLDLLSRESNQPQHF

d_call: -
v_call: TRBV20-1
clone_size: few
j_call: TRBJ1-3
cdr3_nt: TGCAGTGCTAGCGACAGCCAAGGTGGAAACACCATATATTTT
cdr3_aa: CSASDSQGGNTIYF

d_call: -
v_call: TRBV7-2
clone_size: many
j_call: TRBJ1-2
cdr3_nt: TGTGCCAGCAGCCGTAGTGGGGGGGGTTATGGCTACACCTTC
cdr3_aa: CASSRSGGGYGYTF

d_call: -
v_call: TRBV11-2
clone_size: many
j_call: TRBJ1-3
cdr3_nt: TGTGCCAGCAGCTTAGTGCCCACCTCCTCTGGAAACACCATATATTTT
cdr3_aa: CASSLVPTSSGNTIYF

d_call: TRBD1
v_call: TRBV28
clone_size: many
j_call: TRBJ1-2
cdr3_nt: TGTGCCAGCAGTTCCCCTACCCCAGGGGGCTTAAAGGATGGCTACACCTTC
cdr3_aa: CASSSPTPGGLKDGYTF

d_call: TRBD1
v_call: TRBV7-3
clone_size: many
j_call: TRBJ2-7
cdr3_nt: TGTGCCAGCAGCCCGATCGCCTCCGGGACAGGCGAGCAGTACTTC
cdr3_aa: CASSPIASGTGEQYF

d_call: -
v_call: TRBV10-1
clone_size: few
j_call: TRBJ2-1
cdr3_nt: TGCGCCAGCAGGGCGACCACCGACAACAATGAGCAGTTCTTC
cdr3_aa: CASRATTDNNEQFF

d_call: -
v_call: TRBV7-9
clone_size: many
j_call: TRBJ2-7
cdr3_nt: TGTGCCAGCAGCTCCGCTGGTGTCTCCTACGAGCAGTACTTC
cdr3_aa: CASSSAGVSYEQYF

d_call: TRBD2
v_call: TRBV20-1
clone_size: -
j_call: TRBJ2-1
cdr3_nt: TGCAGTGCTAGTAGCGGGGACCCTTCCTACAATGAGCAGTTCTTC
cdr3_aa: CSASSGDPSYNEQFF

d_call: -
v_call: TRBV19
clone_size: -
j_call: TRBJ1-5
cdr3_nt: TGTGCCGCGAGCGGAGATCCCAATCAGCCCCAGCATTTT
cdr3_aa: CAASGDPNQPQHF

d_call: -
v_call: TRBV20-1
clone_size: -
j_call: TRBJ2-7
cdr3_nt: TGCAGTGCTAGTAAAATCGGGGGAGGCGAGCATTACTTC
cdr3_aa: CSASKIGGGEHYF

d_call: -
v_call: TRBV6-2/TRBV6-3
clone_size: many
j_call: TRBJ2-1
cdr3_nt: TGTGCCAGCAGTTACTCGTACTCAGGGGCAAATAATGAGCAGTTCTTC
cdr3_aa: CASSYSYSGANNEQFF

d_call: TRBD2
v_call: TRBV20-1
clone_size: many
j_call: TRBJ2-7
cdr3_nt: TGCAGTGCTAGTAGCGGGGGCCTCGAGCAGTACTTC
cdr3_aa: CSASSGGLEQYF

d_call: -
v_call: TRBV7-2
clone_size: -
j_call: TRBJ1-3
cdr3_nt: TGTGCCAGCAGCTTAGAGGCCCAGGGAAACACCATATATTTT
cdr3_aa: CASSLEAQGNTIYF

d_call: -
v_call: TRBV7-2
clone_size: many
j_call: TRBJ2-5
cdr3_nt: TGTGCCAGCAGCACCGGACAAATTGAAGAGACCCAGTACTTC
cdr3_aa: CASSTGQIEETQYF

d_call: -
v_call: TRBV12-3/TRBV12-4
clone_size: many
j_call: TRBJ1-3
cdr3_nt: TGTGCCAGCAACCCGGGGCCTCCCGATTACACCATATATTTT
cdr3_aa: CASNPGPPDYTIYF

d_call: TRBD1
v_call: TRBV3-1
clone_size: many
j_call: TRBJ2-1
cdr3_nt: TGTGCCAGCAGCCAAGGAGGGGGCTTCTCCTACAATGAGCAGTTCTTC
cdr3_aa: CASSQGGGFSYNEQFF

d_call: -
v_call: TRBV30
clone_size: many
j_call: TRBJ1-2
cdr3_nt: TGTGCCTGGTCGCGCGGTAGATGGGGCTACACCTTC
cdr3_aa: CAWSRGRWGYTF

d_call: -
v_call: TRBV24-1
clone_size: -
j_call: TRBJ2-3
cdr3_nt: TGTGCCACCAGTGGTTTGCCTGGAGCAGATACGCAGTATTTT
cdr3_aa: CATSGLPGADTQYF

d_call: -
v_call: TRBV12-3/TRBV12-4
clone_size: -
j_call: TRBJ1-1
cdr3_nt: TGTGCCAGCAGTAGTCACTACAACACTGAAGCTTTCTTT
cdr3_aa: CASSSHYNTEAFF

d_call: TRBD2
v_call: TRBV6-1
clone_size: many
j_call: TRBJ2-2
cdr3_nt: TGTGCCAGCAGACCCGAGACTAGCGGGGGCACTTCGAACACCGGGGAGCTGTTTTTT
cdr3_aa: CASRPETSGGTSNTGELFF

d_call: -
v_call: TRBV7-9
clone_size: few
j_call: TRBJ1-1
cdr3_nt: TGTGCCAGCAGCTTATTCGCGGGAGGCACTGAAGCTTTCTTT
cdr3_aa: CASSLFAGGTEAFF

d_call: -
v_call: TRBV6-2/TRBV6-3
clone_size: many
j_call: TRBJ2-1
cdr3_nt: TGTGCCAGCAGCCGAACCCCTGGGAACCTTCACTACAATGAGCAGTTCTTC
cdr3_aa: CASSRTPGNLHYNEQFF

d_call: TRBD1
v_call: TRBV20-1
clone_size: few
j_call: TRBJ1-5
cdr3_nt: TGCAGTGCTAGGACCGGGACAGGGATTAATCAGCCCCAGCATTTT
cdr3_aa: CSARTGTGINQPQHF

d_call: -
v_call: TRBV5-1
clone_size: many
j_call: TRBJ1-2
cdr3_nt: TGTGCCAGCAGCTTGATTCGGGACATAAATGGCTACACCTTC
cdr3_aa: CASSLIRDINGYTF

d_call: -
v_call: TRBV5-1
clone_size: many
j_call: TRBJ1-1
cdr3_nt: TGCGCCAGCAGCTTGACAGCCCCCTGGCCTGAAGCTTTCTTT
cdr3_aa: CASSLTAPWPEAFF

d_call: -
v_call: TRBV28
clone_size: -
j_call: TRBJ1-2
cdr3_nt: TGTGCCAGCGTCCGTGACACTTCGTACGACTATGGCTACACCTTC
cdr3_aa: CASVRDTSYDYGYTF

d_call: -
v_call: TRBV6-1
clone_size: many
j_call: TRBJ2-1
cdr3_nt: TGTGCCAGCAGTGGGCCGGGGTATGAGCAGTTCTTC
cdr3_aa: CASSGPGYEQFF

d_call: -
v_call: TRBV4-3
clone_size: -
j_call: TRBJ2-7
cdr3_nt: TGCGCCAGCAGCCAAGACGCGTCGGGCGGTAGCGGAACCTACGAGCAGTACTTC
cdr3_aa: CASSQDASGGSGTYEQYF

d_call: -
v_call: TRBV7-2
clone_size: -
j_call: TRBJ1-3
cdr3_nt: TGTGCCAGCAGCTTATTGAGCGCAATCTCTGGAAACACCATATATTTT
cdr3_aa: CASSLLSAISGNTIYF

d_call: TRBD1
v_call: TRBV10-3
clone_size: few
j_call: TRBJ1-1
cdr3_nt: TGTGCCATCAAGGACAGGGTGCAGGCTGAAGCTTTCTTT
cdr3_aa: CAIKDRVQAEAFF

d_call: TRBD1
v_call: TRBV13
clone_size: -
j_call: TRBJ2-5
cdr3_nt: TGTGCCAGCAGCGGGGGCACAGGGGCATGGGAGACCCAGTACTTC
cdr3_aa: CASSGGTGAWETQYF

d_call: -
v_call: TRBV28
clone_size: few
j_call: TRBJ1-5
cdr3_nt: TGTGCCAGCAGTGGGGGGGGTTATAGCAATCAGCCCCAGCATTTT
cdr3_aa: CASSGGGYSNQPQHF

d_call: -
v_call: TRBV2
clone_size: -
j_call: TRBJ2-7
cdr3_nt: TGTGCCAGCAGTGAACAGGGGCGAGACGAGCAGTACTTC
cdr3_aa: CASSEQGRDEQYF

d_call: -
v_call: TRBV12-3/TRBV12-4
clone_size: few
j_call: TRBJ1-3
cdr3_nt: TGTGCCAGCAGGGATGGAAGCTCTGGAAACACCATATATTTT
cdr3_aa: CASRDGSSGNTIYF

d_call: -
v_call: TRBV12-3/TRBV12-4
clone_size: -
j_call: TRBJ2-5
cdr3_nt: TGTGCCAGCAGTTTAAAGGACATTAAGAAAGAGACCCAGTACTTC
cdr3_aa: CASSLKDIKKETQYF

d_call: TRBD1
v_call: TRBV5-4
clone_size: many
j_call: TRBJ2-3
cdr3_nt: TGTGCCAGCAGCTTGGCGGACAGGGTGAGCACAGATACGCAGTATTTT
cdr3_aa: CASSLADRVSTDTQYF

d_call: -
v_call: TRBV6-1
clone_size: -
j_call: TRBJ1-3
cdr3_nt: TGTGCCAGCAGTGTGGACGGGGCCTCTGGAAACACCATATATTTT
cdr3_aa: CASSVDGASGNTIYF

d_call: -
v_call: TRBV10-3
clone_size: many
j_call: TRBJ2-1
cdr3_nt: TGTGCCATCAGTGAGTACGGGAGTGAGCAGTTCTTC
cdr3_aa: CAISEYGSEQFF

d_call: -
v_call: TRBV18
clone_size: many
j_call: TRBJ1-2
cdr3_nt: TGTGCCAGCTCACCAAACGCAGGGACTAACTATGGCTACACCTTC
cdr3_aa: CASSPNAGTNYGYTF

d_call: TRBD2
v_call: TRBV3-1
clone_size: many
j_call: TRBJ2-5
cdr3_nt: TGTGCCAGCAGCCACCTCGGGACTAACCAAGAGACCCAGTACTTC
cdr3_aa: CASSHLGTNQETQYF

d_call: TRBD2
v_call: TRBV2
clone_size: many
j_call: TRBJ2-1
cdr3_nt: TGTGCCAGCATGGGGGGGTACAATGAGCAGTTCTTC
cdr3_aa: CASMGGYNEQFF

d_call: TRBD1
v_call: TRBV7-2
clone_size: -
j_call: TRBJ1-3
cdr3_nt: TGTGCCAGCAGCCGGACAGGGTCTGGAAACACCATATATTTT
cdr3_aa: CASSRTGSGNTIYF

d_call: TRBD2
v_call: TRBV7-2
clone_size: -
j_call: TRBJ2-7
cdr3_nt: TGTGCCAGCAGCAGGGGACTAGCGGGAGAAGTCTGGGAGCAGTACTTC
cdr3_aa: CASSRGLAGEVWEQYF

d_call: -
v_call: TRBV12-3/TRBV12-4
clone_size: many
j_call: TRBJ1-3
cdr3_nt: TGTGCCAGCAGTCTAGTCGACAGGAGGGACACCATATATTTT
cdr3_aa: CASSLVDRRDTIYF

d_call: -
v_call: TRBV6-2/TRBV6-3
clone_size: many
j_call: TRBJ2-1
cdr3_nt: TGTGCCAGCAGGGGGTCGGGGGAACGGCGCCTCAACAATGAGCAGTTCTTC
cdr3_aa: CASRGSGERRLNNEQFF